The following is a T cell receptor beta chain sequence with its context. Antigen unknown. These data are taken from a study of T-cell memory formation after mild COVID-19. Study as a whole: The study found TCR clusters largely donor specific. Study observations and caveats: Most CD4+ clones that shrank were in CM and EM, while CD8+ ones turned up in EMRA.

Germline CDR1 is MGHDK and CDR2 is SYGVNS. This CDR3 region has 16 residues. V lost 4 bases and J lost 10; bases outside the gene matches: 15. TCRdb re-called the 5' RACE reads with MiXCR, one entry per CDR3 protein. In the table there are roughly 350,000 distinct CDR3 sequences, roughly an eighth of which are singletons. Input material: PBMCs or a T cell subset sorted from them (not recorded which). The sequence derives from a man in his late teens or twenties who had mild COVID-19 (a few samples of this study predate the infection). Cell type and time point are not known. The chain uses TRBV25-1 and TRBJ2-3; 9 positions agree with TRBD1. CDR3 protein: CASSGTGTGITWAQYF. CDR3 in DNA: TGTGCCAGCAGTGGGACCGGGACAGGGATAACTTGGGCGCAGTATTTT.